This T cell receptor (beta chain) was identified during a study of blood T cell repertoires in COVID-19. About the study: Donors in the United States, Italy and Spain gave samples during acute or convalescent COVID-19.

The CDR3 runs to 12 residues. V shed 3 bases and J shed 4 bases, with 7 bases lying between them. Germline V gives CDR1 SGHNT, CDR2 YYREEE (reference sequence). Participants were aged roughly 18 to 100 years from roughly 25 US areas. Cohorts were determined from participant-reported clinical history. The recovered donors of Cohort 3 showed two negative PCRs, clearance, or symptom resolution. Sequenced by immunoSEQ multiplex PCR; TCRdb stores in-frame clones only, minus some. The sample has nearly 350,000 clones; approximately 84% are singletons. The clonotype was recovered from a woman aged 30 to 39 who had recovered from COVID-19. Source material: PBMCs or T cells enriched from blood (not recorded which). The J gene is TRBJ1-1, the V gene TRBV5-4; D unclear. In DNA form, the CDR3 reads TGTGCCAGCAGCTCCCTAGGCACTGAAGCTTTCTTT. Protein sequence: CASSSLGTEAFF.